This entry lists 4 T cell receptor beta chains sequenced from one sample in a study of vaccination and CD4 T cells after COVID-19. Treatment denoted: roughly 10-day PBMC culture with coronavirus spike peptide pools or control peptides (ViraFEST assay). The assay that was used to sequence DNA from cultured CD4+ T cells was the Oncomine TCR Beta short-read assay. TCRdb recomputed calls from the PCR reads with MiXCR, one row per CDR3 protein. The sample carries more than 15,000 distinct CDR3 sequences, around 30% recorded once. Their recognized antigens are unknown. Source material: cultured CD4+ T cells from blood. Source of these receptors: a human donor with COVID-19.

The CDR3 nucleotides read TGCAGTGCTAGAGCCGGTTCCCCAGAGACCCAGTACTTC. This translates into CSARAGSPETQYF. The rearrangement joins TRBV20-1 to TRBJ2-5, with D uncertain. V was trimmed by 1 base and J by 4 bases, leaving 10 bases between them. The CDR3 is 13 amino acids. The V gene's germline CDR1 is DFQATT and CDR2 SNEGSKA (reference sequence).

This clonotype was seen only a few times. The rearrangement links TRBV6-1 to TRBJ1-2, with 7 bases that match TRBD1. Germline V CDR1 and CDR2: MNHNS, SASEGT. V was clipped by 5 bases and J by 5 bases; unmatched bases: 8. CDR3 length: 14 residues. The DNA of the CDR3 is TGTGCCAGCAGTAGGGAACAGGGGCTGTATGGCTACACCTTC. This translates into CASSREQGLYGYTF.

The chain carries TRBV7-9 and TRBJ2-1; no clear D. The CDR3 sequence is 13 residues long. Germline loops: CDR1 SEHNR, CDR2 FQNEAQ (reference sequence). V was clipped by 5 bases and J by 8 bases, with 13 bases between them. CDR3 region: CASSPSGRDEQFF. The CDR3 region has the DNA TGTGCCAGCAGCCCCTCCGGTCGGGATGAGCAGTTCTTC.

V is TRBV20-1 and J is TRBJ2-7, with D hard to call. Trimming took 1 base from V and 3 from J, leaving 10 bases between them. The CDR3 runs 13 residues. Germline CDR1 reads DFQATT; CDR2 reads SNEGSKA (reference sequence). The CDR3: CSARGRTYYEQYF. CDR3 nucleotide sequence: TGCAGTGCTAGAGGTCGGACCTACTACGAGCAGTACTTC.